The subject of this entry is one T cell receptor beta chain. Using RNA transcripts as the source, TCR beta CDR3 regions were amplified. The HTBI primer set was used in a first-round RT-PCR of the TCR CDR3. TCRdb itself ran the multiplex PCR reads through MiXCR, one entry per CDR3 protein. The data hold some 370,000 distinct CDR3 sequences, with about 18% observed a single time. Newly diagnosed hyperthyroidism patients aged 18 to 65 years had disease lasting under 2 months. The data stem from a study of T cells in Graves' hyperthyroidism and ophthalmopathy. V lost 5 bases and J 10 bases, leaving 15 bases between the germline ends. CDR1 and CDR2 (germline): SGHVS, FNYEAQ. CDR3 length equals 13 residues.

The sample comprised blood. The chain carries TRBV7-6 and TRBJ2-1; perhaps TRBD1 as D (6 bases). The TCR was taken from a young woman with Graves' hyperthyroidism that later progressed to Graves' ophthalmopathy. CDR3 in amino acids: CASSQEGGPEQFF. CDR3 bases: TGTGCCAGCAGCCAGGAAGGGGGACCCGAGCAGTTCTTC. Supplemented by reference TRBV7-6 and TRBJ2-1, the full variable domain reads GAGVSQSPRYKVTKRGQDVALRCDPISGHVSLYWYRQALGQGPEFLTYFNYEAQQDKSGLPNDRFSAERPEGSISTLTIQRTEQRDSAMYRCASSQEGGPEQFFGPGTRLTVL.